The entry that follows covers one TCR beta chain sequence. In the authors' workflow: Quantification of nucleated cells was approximated via reference gene primer amplification. The assay was immunoSEQ multiplex PCR, and TCRdb's table has in-frame clones only and misses some. V, J and clone size are those of that table, while D and trimming were read from the DNA. The profile shows around 620,000 clones, 70% to 90% of them singletons. The sample is drawn from a study of blood T cell repertoires in COVID-19. Study in general: COVID-19 samples collected from the United States, Italy and Spain covered acute and convalescent phases. The analysed material was cDNA or gDNA that came from T cells, B-cell-depleted T cells, or PBMCs.

Germline V gene lookup returns CDR1 SGHVS and CDR2 FNYEAQ. V was cut by 1 base and J by 4 bases, with 12 bases left in between. The CDR3 extends over 15 amino acids. This TCR was sampled from a woman younger than 30 with acute or convalescent COVID-19. The sample comprised peripheral blood. The chain recombines TRBV7-6 with TRBJ2-3; D is uncertain. Written as DNA, the CDR3 is TGTGCCAGCAGCTTAGGGGCAGGCTCCCCAGATACGCAGTATTTT. Its protein is CASSLGAGSPDTQYF.